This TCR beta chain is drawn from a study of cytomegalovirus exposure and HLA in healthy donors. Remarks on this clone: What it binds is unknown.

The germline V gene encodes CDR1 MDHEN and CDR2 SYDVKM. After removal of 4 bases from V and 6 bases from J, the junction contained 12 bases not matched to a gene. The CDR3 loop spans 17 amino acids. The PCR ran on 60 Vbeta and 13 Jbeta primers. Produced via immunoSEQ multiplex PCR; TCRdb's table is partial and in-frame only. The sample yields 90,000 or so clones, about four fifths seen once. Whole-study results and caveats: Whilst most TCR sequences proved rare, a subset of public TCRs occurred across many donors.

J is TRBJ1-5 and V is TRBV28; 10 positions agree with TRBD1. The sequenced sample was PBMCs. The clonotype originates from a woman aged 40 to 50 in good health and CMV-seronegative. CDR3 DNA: TGTGCCAGCAGTTACCCGCCTACGACAGGGGGCCTTCAGCCCCAGCATTTT. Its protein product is CASSYPPTTGGLQPQHF.